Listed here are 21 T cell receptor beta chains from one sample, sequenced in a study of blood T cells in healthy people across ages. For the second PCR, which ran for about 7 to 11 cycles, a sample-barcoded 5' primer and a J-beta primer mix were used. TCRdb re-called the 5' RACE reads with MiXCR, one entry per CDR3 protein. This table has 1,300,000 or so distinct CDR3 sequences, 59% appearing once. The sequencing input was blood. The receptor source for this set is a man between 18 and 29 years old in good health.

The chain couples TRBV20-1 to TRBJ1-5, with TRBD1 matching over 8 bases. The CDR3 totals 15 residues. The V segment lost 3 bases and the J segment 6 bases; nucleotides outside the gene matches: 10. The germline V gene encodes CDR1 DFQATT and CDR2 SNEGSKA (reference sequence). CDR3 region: CSARGRDRGLQPQHF. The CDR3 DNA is TGCAGTGCTAGGGGCCGAGACAGGGGCCTTCAGCCCCAGCATTTT.

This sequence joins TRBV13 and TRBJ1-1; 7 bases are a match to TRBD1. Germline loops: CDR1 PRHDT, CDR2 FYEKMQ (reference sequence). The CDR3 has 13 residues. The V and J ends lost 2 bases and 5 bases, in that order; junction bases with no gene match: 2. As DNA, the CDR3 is TGTGCCAGCAGCTTAAGGGGGCTTACTGAAGCTTTCTTT. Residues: CASSLRGLTEAFF. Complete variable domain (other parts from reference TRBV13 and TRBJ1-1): AAGVIQSPRHLIKEKRETATLKCYPIPRHDTVYWYQQGPGQDPQFLISFYEKMQSDKGSIPDRFSAQQFSDYHSELNMSSLELGDSALYFCASSLRGLTEAFFGQGTRLTVV.

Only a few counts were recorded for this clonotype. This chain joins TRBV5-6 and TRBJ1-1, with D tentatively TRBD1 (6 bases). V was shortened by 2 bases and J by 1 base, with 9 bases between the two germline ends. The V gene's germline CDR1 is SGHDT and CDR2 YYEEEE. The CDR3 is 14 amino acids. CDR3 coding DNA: TGTGCCAGCAGCTTTGGGGGCCAGAACACTGAAGCTTTCTTT. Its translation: CASSFGGQNTEAFF.

CDR3 residues: CASGRTSGKDTQYF. The CDR3 nucleotides read TGTGCCAGCGGGCGGACTAGCGGGAAAGATACGCAGTATTTT. The chain uses TRBV12-3 or TRBV12-4 and TRBJ2-3, with TRBD2 matching 12 bases. V dropped 8 bases and J dropped 5; count of bases not matched to a gene: 5. CDR3 length: 14 amino acids.

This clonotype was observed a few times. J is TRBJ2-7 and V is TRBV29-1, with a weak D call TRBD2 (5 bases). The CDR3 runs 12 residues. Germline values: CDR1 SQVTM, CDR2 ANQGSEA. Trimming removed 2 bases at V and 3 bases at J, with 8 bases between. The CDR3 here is CSVETADYEQYF. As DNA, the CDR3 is TGCAGCGTTGAAACAGCGGACTACGAGCAGTACTTC.

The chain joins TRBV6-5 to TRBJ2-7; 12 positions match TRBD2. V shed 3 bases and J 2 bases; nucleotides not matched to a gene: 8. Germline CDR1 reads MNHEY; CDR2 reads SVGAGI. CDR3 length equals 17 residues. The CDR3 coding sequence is TGTGCCAGCAGTTATCAGCTAGCGGGAGGGGTAACCTACGAGCAGTACTTC. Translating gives CASSYQLAGGVTYEQYF.

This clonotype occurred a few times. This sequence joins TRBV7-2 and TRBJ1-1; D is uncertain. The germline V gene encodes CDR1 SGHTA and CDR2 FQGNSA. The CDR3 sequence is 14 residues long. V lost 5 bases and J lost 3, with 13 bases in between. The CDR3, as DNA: TGTGCCAGCAGCCCACGGGGTCTCGACACTGAAGCTTTCTTT. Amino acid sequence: CASSPRGLDTEAFF.

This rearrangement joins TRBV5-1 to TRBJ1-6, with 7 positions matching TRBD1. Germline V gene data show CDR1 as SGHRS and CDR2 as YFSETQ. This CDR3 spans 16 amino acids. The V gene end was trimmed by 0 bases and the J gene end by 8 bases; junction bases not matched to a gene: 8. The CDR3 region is CASSLEGTAPDSPLHF. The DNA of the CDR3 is TGCGCCAGCAGCTTGGAGGGGACAGCTCCTGATTCACCCCTCCACTTT.

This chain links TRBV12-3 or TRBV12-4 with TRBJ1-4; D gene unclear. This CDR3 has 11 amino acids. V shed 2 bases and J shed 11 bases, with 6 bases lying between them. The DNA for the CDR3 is TGTGCCAGCAGTTTAATGGGGAAACTGTTTTTT. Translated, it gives CASSLMGKLFF.

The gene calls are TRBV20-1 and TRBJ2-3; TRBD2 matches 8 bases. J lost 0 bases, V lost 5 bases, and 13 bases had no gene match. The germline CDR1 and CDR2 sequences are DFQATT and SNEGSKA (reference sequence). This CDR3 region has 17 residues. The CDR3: CSAFVIEASGSTDTQYF. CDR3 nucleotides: TGCAGTGCTTTCGTAATTGAAGCTAGCGGGAGCACAGATACGCAGTATTTT.

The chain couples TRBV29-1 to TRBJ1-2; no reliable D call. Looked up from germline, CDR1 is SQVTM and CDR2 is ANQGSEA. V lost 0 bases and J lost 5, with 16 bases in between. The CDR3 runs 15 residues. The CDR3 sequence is CSVEERSGGSYGYTF. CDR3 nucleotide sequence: TGCAGCGTTGAAGAACGTTCAGGAGGCTCTTATGGCTACACCTTC.

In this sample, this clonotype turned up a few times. The CDR3 here is CASHGPLGEQYF. The CDR3 bases are TGTGCCAGTCATGGCCCCTTAGGCGAGCAGTACTTC. The chain uses TRBV27 and TRBJ2-7; D call uncertain. Germline CDR1 reads MNHEY; CDR2 reads SMNVEV (reference sequence). The CDR3 is 12 residues long. The V end was cut by 9 bases, the J end by 6 bases, with 15 bases between.

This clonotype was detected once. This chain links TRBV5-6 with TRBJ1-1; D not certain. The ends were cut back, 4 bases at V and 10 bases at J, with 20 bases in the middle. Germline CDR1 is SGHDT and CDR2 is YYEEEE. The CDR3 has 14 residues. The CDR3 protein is CASSPESAGAVAFF. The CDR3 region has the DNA TGTGCCAGCAGCCCAGAGAGTGCGGGAGCGGTAGCTTTCTTT.

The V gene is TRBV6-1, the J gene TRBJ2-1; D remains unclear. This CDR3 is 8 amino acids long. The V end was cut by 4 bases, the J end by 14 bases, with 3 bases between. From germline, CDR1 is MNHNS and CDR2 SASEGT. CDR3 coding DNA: TGTGCCAGCAGTGGAGAGTTCTTC. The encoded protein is CASSGEFF.

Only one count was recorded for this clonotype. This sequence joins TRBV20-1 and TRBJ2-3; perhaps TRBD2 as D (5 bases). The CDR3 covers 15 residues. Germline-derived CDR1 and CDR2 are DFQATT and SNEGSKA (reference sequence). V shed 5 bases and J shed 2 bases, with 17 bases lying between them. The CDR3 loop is CSAWILGLHTDTQYF. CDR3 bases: TGCAGTGCTTGGATTCTTGGACTGCACACAGATACGCAGTATTTT.

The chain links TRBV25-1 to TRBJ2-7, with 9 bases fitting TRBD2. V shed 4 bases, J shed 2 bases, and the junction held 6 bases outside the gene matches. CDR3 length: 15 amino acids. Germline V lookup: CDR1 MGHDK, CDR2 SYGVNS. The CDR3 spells CASSGLAETPYEQYF. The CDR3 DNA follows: TGTGCCAGCAGTGGACTAGCGGAGACTCCCTACGAGCAGTACTTC.

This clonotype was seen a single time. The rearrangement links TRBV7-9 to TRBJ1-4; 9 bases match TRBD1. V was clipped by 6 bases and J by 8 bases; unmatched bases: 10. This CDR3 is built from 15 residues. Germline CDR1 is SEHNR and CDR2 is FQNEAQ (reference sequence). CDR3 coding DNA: TGTGCCAGCAGACCCACAGGGGGCTCGGGCGAAAAACTGTTTTTT. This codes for CASRPTGGSGEKLFF.

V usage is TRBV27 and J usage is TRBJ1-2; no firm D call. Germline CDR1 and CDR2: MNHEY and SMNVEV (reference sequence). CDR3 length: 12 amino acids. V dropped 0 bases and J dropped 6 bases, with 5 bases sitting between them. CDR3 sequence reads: CASSLSGNGYTF. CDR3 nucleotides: TGTGCCAGCAGTTTATCAGGGAATGGCTACACCTTC.

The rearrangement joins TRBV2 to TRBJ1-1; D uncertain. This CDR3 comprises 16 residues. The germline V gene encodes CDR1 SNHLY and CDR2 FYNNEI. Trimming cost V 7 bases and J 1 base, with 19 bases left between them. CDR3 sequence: CASTKPWATANTEAFF. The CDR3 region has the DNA TGTGCCAGCACAAAACCTTGGGCAACAGCGAACACTGAAGCTTTCTTT. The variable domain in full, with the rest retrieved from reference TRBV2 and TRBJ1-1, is EPEVTQTPSHQVTQMGQEVILRCVPISNHLYFYWYRQILGQKVEFLVSFYNNEISEKSEIFDDQFSVERPDGSNFTLKIRSTKLEDSAMYFCASTKPWATANTEAFFGQGTRLTVV.

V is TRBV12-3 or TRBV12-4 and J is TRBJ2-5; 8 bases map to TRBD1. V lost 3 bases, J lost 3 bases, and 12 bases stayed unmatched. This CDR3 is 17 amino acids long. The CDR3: CASSLVGTGPMKETQYF. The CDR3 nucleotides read TGTGCCAGCAGTTTGGTTGGGACAGGCCCTATGAAAGAGACCCAGTACTTC.

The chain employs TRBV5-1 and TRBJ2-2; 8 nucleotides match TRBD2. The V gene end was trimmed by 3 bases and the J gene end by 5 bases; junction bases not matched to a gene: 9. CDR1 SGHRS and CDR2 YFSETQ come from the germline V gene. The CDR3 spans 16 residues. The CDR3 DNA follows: TGCGCCAGCAGCTCTGGGATCGGGAGGGGAACCGGGGAGCTGTTTTTT. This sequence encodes CASSSGIGRGTGELFF.